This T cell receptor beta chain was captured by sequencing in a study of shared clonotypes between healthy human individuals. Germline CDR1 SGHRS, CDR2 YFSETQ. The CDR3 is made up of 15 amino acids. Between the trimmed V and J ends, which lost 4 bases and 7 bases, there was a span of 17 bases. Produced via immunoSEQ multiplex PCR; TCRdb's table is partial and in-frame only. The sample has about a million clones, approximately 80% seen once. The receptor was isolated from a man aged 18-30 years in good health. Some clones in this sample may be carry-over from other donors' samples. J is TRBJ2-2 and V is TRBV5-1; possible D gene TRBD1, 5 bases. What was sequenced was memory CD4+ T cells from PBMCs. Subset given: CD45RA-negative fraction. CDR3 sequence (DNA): TGCGCCAGCAGCCGACTGGGCAGGGCCGGCGGGGAGCTGTTTTTT. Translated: CASSRLGRAGGELFF.